This T cell receptor beta chain was observed in a study of beta chain features in type 1 diabetes (dated by TCRdb to the late 2010s). Background for the entire study: Mean age, gender distribution, total cell number and subset yield were not different between patients and healthy donors. The study compared the TCRB repertoires of sorted circulating CD4+ T cell subsets in recently diagnosed type 1 diabetes patients with those in matched healthy donors. Whereas all 28 donors provided naive and central memory subsets, regulatory and stem cell-like memory subsets were isolated from just 8 patients and about eight healthy donors. Across all samples, roughly 110,000,000 sorted cells were examined, and cell number per subset correlated strongly with RNA yield.

This clone was detected only a few times. Its antigen specificity is not known. Base qualities are not at hand, and no much larger clone is one base apart. Here is what the overall study found, with its caveats: PCR might favor shorter templates, but patient and control samples were amplified and corrected together, so any skew would affect both groups equally. HLA sub-analyses involved small numbers of individuals, so any influence of HLA type on TCRB rearrangement remained unresolved. Because cDNA was sequenced instead of genomic DNA, highly expressing activated cells could be over-represented, though the groups showed no difference in activation or CD3 levels. At VDJ recombination sites, type 1 diabetes patients had fewer insertions and more deleted nucleotides, which implies abnormalities in thymic rearrangement. Naive, central memory and regulatory TCRB repertoires appeared to be more alike among patients than among healthy donors. A moderate but significant shortening of TCRB CDR3 length was observed in type 1 diabetes patients in all four CD4+ subsets.

Each donor gave one peripheral blood draw, approximately 100 mL on average, collected into heparinised tubes. A BD FACSAria II was used to sort naive, central memory, regulatory and stem cell-like memory CD4+ T cells with a panel that included CD45RO, CCR7, CD25, CD127, CD95 and CD27. Every sorted population had a purity above 95%. Right away, PBMCs were isolated by Lymphoprep density gradient centrifugation and were stained directly, with no culture step. Samples were stained and sorted in pairs, with one healthy donor and one patient per experiment, so that batch effects were minimized. The CDR3 measures 13 amino acids from cysteine to phenylalanine. The only DNA kept is the CDR3, 39 bases in frame from the first base. Trimming leaves V shorter by 8 bases and J shorter by 3 bases, with the junction holding 5 bases beyond the gene matches. CDR1 and CDR2 (SGHAT, FQNNGV) derive from the germline V gene.

The entire amount of isolated RNA was reverse transcribed using the High Capacity cDNA Reverse Transcription Kit, so the sequenced TCRB transcripts were expressed ones. Deep immunoSEQ sequencing was performed on naive, central memory and regulatory T cell samples, with an average of about 3.57 million total reads per sample. Sorted cells were lysed in RLT buffer and RNA was extracted with DNase-treated RNeasy Micro or Mini kits, depending on cell number. To prevent cross-contamination, each cell subset was processed individually, whereas patient and healthy donor samples were processed jointly. Using the immunoSEQ multiplex PCR, TCRB sequences were amplified from cDNA into 87-bp fragments spanning the CDR3 region. Amplicons were sequenced on the Illumina HiSeq platform. The original pipeline was this. PCR bias was corrected computationally using synthetic template baselines, and reads within Hamming distance 2 were collapsed, with unmergeable singletons discarded. Reads were aligned against IMGT so that V, D and J genes, CDR3 length and insertions or deletions at six rearrangement sites could be assigned. Within each subset, clonotype counts were normalized to sorted cell number, and only after that were true diversity and Gini coefficients computed with the tcR R package. Repertoire sharing was quantified using the overlap coefficient calculated on TCRB nucleotide sequences. Sourced from immuneACCESS, this table was stored by TCRdb with only in-frame sequences that have V and J called. A share of the clones is absent; for the studies checked, an unresolved V gene accounts for under half, and the remainder has no known explanation. V and J calls plus clone size are reproduced from that table; the DNA served to infer D and trimming. For this sample the table gives 160,000 or so clones, of which just over 8% were detected only once. In total, the top ten clones hold approximately 0.56% of the sample.

This TCR came from a woman aged 18-30 years with type 1 diabetes. Sequencing input: central memory CD4+ T cells from blood. The rearrangement combines TRBV11-2 with TRBJ2-3; 7 central nucleotides agree with TRBD2. The nucleotide sequence is given as TGTGCCAGCGGAGCGGGATATACAGATACGCAGTATTTT. Translated, this is CASGAGYTDTQYF.